The 21 T cell receptor beta chains below were found in one sample sequenced in a study of cytomegalovirus exposure and HLA in healthy donors. 13 Jbeta primers and 60 Vbeta primers were used for the PCR. Profiled with immunoSEQ multiplex PCR; TCRdb holds only in-frame clones, not every one. The sample includes about 170,000 clones, about 79% seen only once; the top ten take about 2.5%. The sequenced material came from PBMCs. Receptor source: a woman between 45 and 65 years old in good health and CMV-seronegative.

The chain carries TRBV11-2 and TRBJ2-1; 7 nucleotides agree with TRBD1. The CDR3 is 16 residues long. Trimming took 8 bases from V and 5 from J; bases not matched to a gene: 15. Looked up from germline, CDR1 is SGHAT and CDR2 is FQNNGV. The CDR3 nucleotides are TGTGCCAGCTATCCAAGGGGTAGGACAGGCCACAATGAGCAGTTCTTC. Amino acids: CASYPRGRTGHNEQFF. Full variable domain (missing parts from reference TRBV11-2 and TRBJ2-1): EAGVAQSPRYKIIEKRQSVAFWCNPISGHATLYWYQQILGQGPKLLIQFQNNGVVDDSQLPKDRFSAERLKGVDSTLKIQPAKLEDSAVYLCASYPRGRTGHNEQFFGPGTRLTVL.

The gene calls are TRBV7-8 and TRBJ1-1, with D unresolved. The CDR3 has 14 residues. The germline V and J ends were trimmed by 1 base and 0 bases, with 6 bases remaining between them. The V gene's germline CDR1 is SGHVS and CDR2 FQNEAQ. The DNA of the CDR3 is TGTGCCAGCAGCTTAGACAGTATGAACACTGAAGCTTTCTTT. It encodes CASSLDSMNTEAFF.

The chain carries TRBV6-6 and TRBJ2-3, with D unclear. V was clipped by 7 bases and J by 0 bases, with 14 bases between them. Germline lookup yields CDR1 MNHNY and CDR2 SVGAGI (reference sequence). There are 15 residues in the CDR3. The CDR3 region is CASTQTGTSTDTQYF. The CDR3 DNA follows: TGTGCCAGCACCCAAACGGGTACTAGCACAGATACGCAGTATTTT.

The chain's CDR3 is CATRQGYQETQYF. The DNA of the CDR3 is TGTGCCACCCGACAGGGCTACCAAGAGACCCAGTACTTC. The chain carries TRBV19 and TRBJ2-5; 7 positions agree with TRBD1. Trimming cost V 10 bases and J 0 bases; bases outside gene matches: 5. The CDR3 extends over 13 amino acids. The germline CDR1 and CDR2 sequences are LNHDA and SQIVND (reference sequence).

The chain combines TRBV15 with TRBJ2-7; D is undetermined. Looked up from germline, CDR1 is LNHNV and CDR2 is YYDKDF (reference sequence). Trimming cost V 4 bases and J 5 bases, with 6 bases left between them. The length of the CDR3 is 11 residues. CDR3 residues: CATSNENEQYF. The CDR3 nucleotides read TGTGCCACCAGCAACGAGAACGAGCAGTACTTC.

The rearrangement joins TRBV6-5 to TRBJ2-1; 8 positions match TRBD1. The germline V gene has CDR1 MNHEY and CDR2 SVGAGI. With V trimmed by 4 bases and J by 2 bases, 4 bases remained unmatched. The CDR3 is 15 residues long. CDR3 loop: CASSSDRVTYNEQFF. CDR3 DNA sequence: TGTGCCAGCAGTTCGGACAGGGTAACCTACAATGAGCAGTTCTTC.

This clone was detected only a few times. CDR3 protein: CASSGGLAGYTQYF. CDR3 nucleotide sequence: TGTGCCAGTAGTGGGGGACTAGCGGGTTATACGCAGTATTTT. The rearrangement links TRBV19 to TRBJ2-3; TRBD2 aligns across 12 bases. After removal of 5 bases from V and 7 bases from J, the junction contained 4 bases not matched to a gene. Germline assignment: CDR1 LNHDA and CDR2 SQIVND (reference sequence). The length of the CDR3 is 14 residues.

The gene calls are TRBV6-5 and TRBJ2-2, with 10 bases identical to TRBD2. Germline assignment: CDR1 MNHEY and CDR2 SVGAGI. This CDR3 has 15 amino acids. Unmatched junction bases numbered 8, after V lost 7 bases and J lost 6 bases. The CDR3 region has the DNA TGTGCCAGCAACCTAGCGGGAGTAATGGCCGGGGAGCTGTTTTTT. Its protein product is CASNLAGVMAGELFF.

The chain has TRBV11-1 and TRBJ2-7; D unclear. The CDR3 runs 14 residues. Germline V lookup: CDR1 SGHAT, CDR2 FQDESV (reference sequence). The ends were cut back, 0 bases at V and 0 bases at J, with 6 bases in the middle. CDR3 nucleotide sequence: TGTGCCAGCAGCTTAGCGGGCCTCTCCTACGAGCAGTACTTC. As protein: CASSLAGLSYEQYF.

The chain couples TRBV15 to TRBJ2-5, with TRBD2 identical over 9 bases. The J call is in doubt because the DNA end fits TRBJ2-7 better. The CDR3 contains 18 residues. Germline loops: CDR1 LNHNV, CDR2 YYDKDF (reference sequence). CDR3: CATSRDQLKRGESYEQYF. In DNA, the CDR3 is TGTGCCACCAGCAGAGATCAGCTCAAGCGGGGGGAATCCTACGAGCAGTACTTC.

The rearrangement joins TRBV27 to TRBJ1-1; the D gene is possibly TRBD1 (5 bases). The CDR3 is 13 residues long. From germline, CDR1 is MNHEY and CDR2 SMNVEV (reference sequence). V lost 5 bases and J lost 1, with 8 bases in between. The CDR3 DNA follows: TGTGCCAGCAGTATCGACAGGAACACTGAAGCTTTCTTT. Residues: CASSIDRNTEAFF.

This clone has just one count. CDR3 loop: CASSFDSTNQPQHF. The CDR3 DNA reads TGTGCCAGCAGCTTCGACAGCACCAATCAGCCCCAGCATTTT. V and J are TRBV11-2 and TRBJ1-5; TRBD1 is a possible D gene (5 bases). CDR3 length: 14 residues. Germline V gene data show CDR1 as SGHAT and CDR2 as FQNNGV. V lost 3 bases and J 3 bases, leaving 9 bases between the germline ends.

This clone was observed a single time. The chain combines TRBV23-1 with TRBJ2-1; D not certain. TRBV23-1 is known as an ORF, though its function is uncertain. V dropped 2 bases and J dropped 7 bases, with 24 bases sitting between them. This CDR3 spans 18 amino acids. CDR3 nucleotides: TGCGCCAGCAGTCAAGGTCTAATCAGAGACTCCCGTCGGAATGAGCAGTTCTTC. It yields the protein CASSQGLIRDSRRNEQFF.

CDR3 in amino acids: CASSFLDRAYSYEQYF. CDR3 DNA sequence: TGTGCCAGCAGTTTTCTCGACAGGGCCTACTCCTACGAGCAGTACTTC. This chain joins TRBV28 and TRBJ2-7; 7 bases are a match to TRBD1. In germline, CDR1 is MDHEN, CDR2 SYDVKM. The J segment lost 0 bases and the V segment lost 3 bases, leaving 8 bases of the junction unmatched. CDR3 length: 16 amino acids. Supplemented by reference TRBV28 and TRBJ2-7, the full variable domain reads DVKVTQSSRYLVKRTGEKVFLECVQDMDHENMFWYRQDPGLGLRLIYFSYDVKMKEKGDIPEGYSVSREKKERFSLILESASTNQTSMYLCASSFLDRAYSYEQYFGPGTRLTVT.

The V and J genes are TRBV28 and TRBJ2-7, with TRBD2 matching 9 bases. V lost 8 bases and J lost 5; bases outside the gene matches: 7. The germline V gene has CDR1 MDHEN and CDR2 SYDVKM. CDR3 length equals 13 residues. The CDR3: CASRRGLANEQYF. The CDR3 DNA sequence: TGTGCCAGCCGCCGGGGACTAGCCAACGAGCAGTACTTC.

This chain joins TRBV6-1 and TRBJ2-2, with TRBD1 as a possible D gene (6 bases). This CDR3 region has 15 residues. Germline V gives CDR1 MNHNS, CDR2 SASEGT. The V and J ends lost 6 bases and 5 bases respectively, with 16 bases between them. CDR3 in DNA: TGTGCCAGCAGAGATGGGACATTAGGAACCGGGGAGCTGTTTTTT. Translating gives CASRDGTLGTGELFF.

This chain links TRBV6-5 with TRBJ2-2; D unresolved. The germline gives CDR1 MNHEY, CDR2 SVGAGI. CDR3 length equals 15 residues. V lost 0 bases and J 3 bases, leaving 8 bases between the germline ends. The CDR3 DNA sequence: TGTGCCAGCAGTTACTCGAGACTGCACACCGGGGAGCTGTTTTTT. It codes for CASSYSRLHTGELFF.

This clone has a single count. The CDR3 DNA reads as TGTGCCAGCAAAACCTTGGGGCTAGCGGGGGGCGGGCGCTATACGCAGTATTTT. Translated, it gives CASKTLGLAGGGRYTQYF. The chain links TRBV28 to TRBJ2-3; 11 bases are shared with TRBD2. Germline CDR1 is MDHEN and CDR2 is SYDVKM. V lost 7 bases and J lost 7; bases outside the gene matches: 19. This CDR3 contains 18 residues.

On this clone: The same CDR3 can be traced to other DNA sequences in this sample. The chain is built from TRBV5-6 and TRBJ2-1, with 12 bases identical to TRBD2. The CDR3 extends over 15 amino acids. V was clipped by 0 bases and J by 5 bases; unmatched bases: 0. Germline CDR1 and CDR2: SGHDT and YYEEEE. In DNA form, the CDR3 reads TGTGCCAGCAGCTTGGGACTAGCGGGGGACAATGAGCAGTTCTTC. This sequence encodes CASSLGLAGDNEQFF.

The V gene is TRBV29-1, the J gene TRBJ2-1; 7 bases fit TRBD2. Per germline, CDR1 SQVTM and CDR2 ANQGSEA. V was clipped by 8 bases and J by 15 bases; unmatched bases: 13. The CDR3 is 11 residues long. The CDR3 DNA reads TGCAGCATCTCCTTGTCCGGGAGGACGTTCTTC. It yields the protein CSISLSGRTFF.

The V call is TRBV19, the J call TRBJ1-3, with D uncertain. CDR3 length: 18 amino acids. Looked up from germline, CDR1 is LNHDA and CDR2 is SQIVND (reference sequence). Trimming took 3 bases from V and 0 from J, leaving 18 bases between them. The CDR3 reads CASSIVPPTFSSGNTIYF. The DNA of the CDR3 is TGTGCCAGTAGTATCGTTCCCCCGACATTCAGCTCTGGAAACACCATATATTTT.